This paragraph covers one TCR beta chain sequence. This specimen comes from a study of blood T cell repertoires in COVID-19. Measured with immunoSEQ multiplex PCR; TCRdb has only the in-frame clones, and not every one. The data contain 100,000 to 150,000 clones, roughly 80% of them seen just once; the ten biggest clones take up more than 9%. CDR1 and CDR2 (germline): MNHNS, SASEGT. The CDR3 contains 17 residues. Trimming cost V 2 bases and J 8 bases; bases outside gene matches: 12. J is TRBJ1-4 and V is TRBV6-1, with TRBD1 matching 9 bases. This receptor was obtained from a woman between 55 and 75 years old with acute or convalescent COVID-19. Sequencing was done on a sample of peripheral blood. CDR3 DNA: TGTGCCAGCAGTGAATCCCGAAACAGGGGGCCGAACGAAAAACTGTTTTTT. Protein product: CASSESRNRGPNEKLFF.